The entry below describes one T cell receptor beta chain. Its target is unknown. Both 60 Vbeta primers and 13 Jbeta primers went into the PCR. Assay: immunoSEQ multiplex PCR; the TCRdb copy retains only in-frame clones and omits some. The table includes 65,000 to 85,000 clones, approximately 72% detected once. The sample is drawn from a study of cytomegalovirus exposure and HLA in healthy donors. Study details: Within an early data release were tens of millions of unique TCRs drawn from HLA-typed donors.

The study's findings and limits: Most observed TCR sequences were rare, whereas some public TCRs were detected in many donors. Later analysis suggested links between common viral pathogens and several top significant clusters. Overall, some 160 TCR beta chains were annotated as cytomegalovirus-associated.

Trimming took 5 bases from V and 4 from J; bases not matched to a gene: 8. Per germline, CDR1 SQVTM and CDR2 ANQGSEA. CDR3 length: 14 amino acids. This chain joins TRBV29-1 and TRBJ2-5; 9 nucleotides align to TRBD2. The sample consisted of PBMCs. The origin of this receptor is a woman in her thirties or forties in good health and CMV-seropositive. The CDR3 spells CSVPYSGGVETQYF. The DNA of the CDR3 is TGCAGCGTTCCGTATAGCGGGGGAGTAGAGACCCAGTACTTC.